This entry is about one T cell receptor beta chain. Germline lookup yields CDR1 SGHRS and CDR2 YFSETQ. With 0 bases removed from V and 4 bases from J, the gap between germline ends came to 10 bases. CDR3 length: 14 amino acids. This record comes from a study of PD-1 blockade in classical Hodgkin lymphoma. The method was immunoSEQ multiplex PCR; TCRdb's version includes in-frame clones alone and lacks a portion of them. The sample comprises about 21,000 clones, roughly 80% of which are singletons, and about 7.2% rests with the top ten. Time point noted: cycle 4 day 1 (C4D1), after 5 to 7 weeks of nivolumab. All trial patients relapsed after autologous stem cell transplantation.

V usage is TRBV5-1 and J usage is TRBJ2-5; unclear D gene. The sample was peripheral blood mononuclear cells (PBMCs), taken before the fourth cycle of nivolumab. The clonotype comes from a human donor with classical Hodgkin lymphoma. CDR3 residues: CASSLEVNRETQYF. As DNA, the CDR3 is TGCGCCAGCAGCTTGGAGGTGAATCGAGAGACCCAGTACTTC.